Listed here are 4 T cell receptor beta chains from one sample, sequenced in a study of human T cells and chemical hapten exposure. Time point defined: pre-sensitization, week 0. Treatment of the sample: therapeutic diphenylcyclopropenone sensitization with weekly scalp DPC. TCRdb passed the RACE reads through MiXCR, listing each CDR3 protein once. Of 150,000 to 200,000 distinct CDR3 sequences listed, around 30% are singletons. This specimen consisted of whole blood, obtained in connection with sensitization to the hapten diphenylcyclopropenone (DPC). The receptors originated from a woman in her 30s with alopecia areata. Some clones in this sample may be carry-over from other donors' samples.

Ten or more counts support this clonotype. The J gene is TRBJ2-1, the V gene TRBV20-1; D might be TRBD1 or TRBD2, each matching 5 bases. Germline V gene lookup returns CDR1 DFQATT and CDR2 SNEGSKA (reference sequence). CDR3 length: 15 amino acids. V dropped 3 bases and J dropped 4 bases, with 16 bases sitting between them. The CDR3 here is CSARMARGLYNEQFF. The DNA of the CDR3 is TGCAGTGCTAGGATGGCTCGGGGCCTATACAATGAGCAGTTCTTC.

The CDR3: CASGQGASSDTQYF. The CDR3 DNA reads as TGTGCCAGCGGACAGGGGGCGAGTTCAGATACGCAGTATTTT. This sequence joins TRBV4-2 and TRBJ2-3, with 11 nucleotides matching TRBD1. The CDR3 runs 14 residues. Trimming removed 8 bases from V and 4 bases from J; junction bases left unmatched: 5. The germline V gene encodes CDR1 LGHNA and CDR2 YNFKEQ.

There are many counts of this clonotype. J is TRBJ2-7 and V is TRBV20-1; D is ambiguous. The CDR3 has 12 amino acids. Germline V lookup: CDR1 DFQATT, CDR2 SNEGSKA (reference sequence). V lost 2 bases and J lost 0, with 5 bases in between. CDR3 coding DNA: TGCAGTGCTAGACGGGTCTCCTACGAGCAGTACTTC. It is translated as CSARRVSYEQYF.

This clonotype was counted a few times. This chain links TRBV20-1 with TRBJ2-7; 13 bases map to TRBD2. This CDR3 has 15 residues. V lost 5 bases to trimming and J lost 3 bases; unmatched junction nucleotides: 7. Germline CDR1 DFQATT, CDR2 SNEGSKA (reference sequence). The CDR3 bases are TGCAGTGCTTGGACTAGCGGGAGCCCTAACTACGAGCAGTACTTC. Translating it yields CSAWTSGSPNYEQYF.